This T cell receptor (beta chain) was recorded in a study of blood T cell repertoires in COVID-19. Looking at the study overall: Specimens from acute and convalescent COVID-19 originated in the United States, Italy and Spain. PBMCs, B-cell-depleted T cells, or T cells were the source of the cDNA or gDNA that made up the material.

In the source study's methods: Amplification of reference gene primers provided the estimated nucleated cell counts. Measured with immunoSEQ multiplex PCR; TCRdb has only the in-frame clones, and not every one. The D gene and trimming were derived from the DNA, and the V and J assignments and clone size from that table. The table lists 150,000 to 200,000 clones, roughly 88% of them singletons. Material: peripheral blood. The sequence derives from a man in his 60s with acute or convalescent COVID-19.

Here the CDR3 DNA reads TGTGCCAGCAGTTATGGACTAGCCCACGGTGAGCAGTTCTTC. It is translated as CASSYGLAHGEQFF. The chain couples TRBV6-2 or TRBV6-3 to TRBJ2-1; TRBD2 matches at 8 bases. CDR3 length: 14 amino acids. The germline V gene encodes CDR1 MNHEY and CDR2 SVGEGT. Unmatched junction bases numbered 7, after V lost 3 bases and J lost 9 bases.